This note documents a single T cell receptor beta chain sequence. The specificity of this receptor is unknown. One base away there is no much larger clone; base qualities are not given. Peripheral blood CD8+ and CD4+ T cells from healthy donors, Susac syndrome patients and multiple sclerosis patients were profiled by high-throughput TCR beta sequencing. The healthy donors served as controls matched for age and sex. Bulk CD8+ and CD4+ T cells were purified by magnetic negative isolation, whereas CD8+ TEMRA cells were enriched by FACS. Blood was drawn into EDTA tubes, processed within 24 hours, and PBMCs were isolated by density gradient centrifugation. PBMCs intended for TCR sequencing were cryopreserved in liquid nitrogen and thawed later in a water bath at 37 degrees C. The sorted or isolated CD4+, CD8+ and CD8+ TEMRA cells reached a purity of at least 90%. RNA was extracted using the RNeasy kit, and roughly 0.45 to 1 microgram was reverse transcribed with random hexamers. The immunoSEQ multiplex PCR assay, covering 54 Vbeta and 13 Jbeta segments, was used to amplify TCR beta CDR3 regions. Bias from PCR amplification was corrected by using a synthetic template baseline for primer optimization and for computational correction. In the original analysis: Only productive sequences were kept, with reads annotated to V, D and J genes according to IMGT and analyzed in immunoSEQ Analyzer. Clonality was computed as one minus Shannon entropy normalized by log2 of the number of productive unique sequences. Public and private clones were assessed among the 100 most prevalent clones of each patient and control. A clone was defined as Susac-specific if it was absent from the healthy and MS cohorts, from some 1,100 published viral clones and from other ImmuneACCESS disease sequences. In-frame beta chains were kept once TCRdb had trimmed the public reads at Q25 with fastp and called clones with MiXCR. Each CDR3 protein gets just one entry, which takes the most common genes and DNA from the rows behind it. The authors' filters were not applied to this entry. This sample is represented by about 140,000 distinct CDR3 sequences; approximately 95% of them were singletons. The ten largest clonotypes hold over 0.25% of the sample.

This sample was included in a study of CD8 T cells in Susac syndrome (dated by TCRdb to the late 2010s). Regarding the study in general: Whether CD8+ T cell activation and differentiation in Susac syndrome was antigen driven was tested using repertoire sequencing. Clonality of the CD8+ T cell repertoire was compared between about a dozen healthy donors, approximately 14 Susac syndrome patients and 15 multiple sclerosis patients. Broad study findings and their caveats: The study acknowledged that relatively few individuals were included in the TCR sequencing and HLA analysis.

The source material was CD8+ T cells from PBMCs. The sequence was collected from a human donor in good health.

The CDR3 in this case is CSVRDSNQPQHF. The DNA is as follows: TGCAGCGTTAGGGATAGCAATCAGCCCCAGCATTTT. The chain is made from TRBV29-1 and TRBJ1-5, with the D gene not clear enough to name. V drops 5 bases and J drops 0 bases, leaving 5 bases in between. The CDR3 has 12 amino acids, counting the end cysteine and phenylalanine. Only CDR3 DNA is held: 36 bases, read in frame from base 1. For CDR1 and CDR2, the germline V gene lists SQVTM and ANQGSEA. The CDR3, completed at both ends by the reference TRBV29-1 and TRBJ1-5 genes, gives the full variable domain SAVISQKPSRDICQRGTSLTIQCQVDSQVTMMFWYRQQPGQSLTLIATANQGSEATYESGFVIDKFPISRPNLTFSTLTVSNMSPEDSSIYLCSVRDSNQPQHFGDGTRLSIL.